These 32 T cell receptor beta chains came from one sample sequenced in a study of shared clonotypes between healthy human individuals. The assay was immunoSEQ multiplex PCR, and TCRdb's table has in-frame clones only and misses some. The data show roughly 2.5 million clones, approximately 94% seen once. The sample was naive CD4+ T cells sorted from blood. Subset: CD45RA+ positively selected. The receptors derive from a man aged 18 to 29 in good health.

CDR3 residues: CASSLTSGLDEQFF. The CDR3 DNA reads TGTGCCAGCAGCTTGACTAGCGGGTTGGATGAGCAGTTCTTC. The chain joins TRBV7-9 to TRBJ2-1, with 10 bases that match TRBD2. There are 14 residues in the CDR3. Germline CDR1 SEHNR, CDR2 FQNEAQ (reference sequence). The junction had 4 bases not matched to a gene; V was cut back by 3 bases and J by 8 bases.

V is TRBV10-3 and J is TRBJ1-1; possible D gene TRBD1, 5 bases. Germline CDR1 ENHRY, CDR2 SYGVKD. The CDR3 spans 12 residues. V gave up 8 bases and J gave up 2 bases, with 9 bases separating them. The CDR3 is CAIDGGNTEAFF. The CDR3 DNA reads TGTGCCATCGATGGGGGAAACACTGAAGCTTTCTTT.

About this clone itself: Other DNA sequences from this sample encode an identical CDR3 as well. The CDR3 nucleotides read TGTGCCAGCAGCTTATCGGGTGGGACCGGGGAGCTGTTTTTT. Encoded protein: CASSLSGGTGELFF. The chain combines TRBV5-4 with TRBJ2-2; D remains ambiguous. Germline-derived CDR1 and CDR2 are SGHNT and YYREEE (reference sequence). CDR3 length equals 14 residues. V shed 2 bases and J shed 5 bases, with 10 bases lying between them.

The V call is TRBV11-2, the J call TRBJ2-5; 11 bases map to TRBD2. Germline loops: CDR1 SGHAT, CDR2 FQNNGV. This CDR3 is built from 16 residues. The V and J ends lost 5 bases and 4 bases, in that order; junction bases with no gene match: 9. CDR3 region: CASSPTWLAGGETQYF. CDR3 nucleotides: TGTGCCAGCAGCCCTACCTGGCTAGCGGGGGGAGAGACCCAGTACTTC.

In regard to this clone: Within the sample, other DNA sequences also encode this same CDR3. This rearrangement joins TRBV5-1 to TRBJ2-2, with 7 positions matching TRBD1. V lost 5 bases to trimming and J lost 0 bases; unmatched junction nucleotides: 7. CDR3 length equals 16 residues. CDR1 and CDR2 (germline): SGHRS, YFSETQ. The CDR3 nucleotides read TGCGCCAGCAGTTACCTCCAGGGGGCGAACACCGGGGAGCTGTTTTTT. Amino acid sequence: CASSYLQGANTGELFF.

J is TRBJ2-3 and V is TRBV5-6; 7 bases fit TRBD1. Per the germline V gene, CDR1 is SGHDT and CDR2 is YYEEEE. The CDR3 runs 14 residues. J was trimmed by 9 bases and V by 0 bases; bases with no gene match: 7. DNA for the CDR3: TGTGCCAGCAGCTTGGGCCAGGGGGATCACACGCAGTATTTT. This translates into CASSLGQGDHTQYF.

Here the CDR3 reads CASSQDRVINTIYF. CDR3 DNA: TGCGCCAGCAGCCAGGACAGGGTCATAAACACCATATATTTT. The chain has TRBV4-3 and TRBJ1-3; 8 positions agree with TRBD1. Germline values: CDR1 LGHNA, CDR2 YSLEER. There are 14 residues in the CDR3. The ends lost 3 bases at V and 6 bases at J; junction bases unmatched: 4.

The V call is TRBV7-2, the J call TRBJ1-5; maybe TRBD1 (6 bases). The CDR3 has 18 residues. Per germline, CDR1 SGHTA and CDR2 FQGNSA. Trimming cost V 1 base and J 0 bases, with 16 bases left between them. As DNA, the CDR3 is TGTGCCAGCAGCTTAGGATCGGGGGCAGCAAGTAGCAATCAGCCCCAGCATTTT. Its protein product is CASSLGSGAASSNQPQHF. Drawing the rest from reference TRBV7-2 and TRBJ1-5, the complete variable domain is GAGVSQSPSNKVTEKGKDVELRCDPISGHTALYWYRQSLGQGLEFLIYFQGNSAPDKSGLPSDRFSAERTGGSVSTLTIQRTQQEDSAVYLCASSLGSGAASSNQPQHFGDGTRLSIL.

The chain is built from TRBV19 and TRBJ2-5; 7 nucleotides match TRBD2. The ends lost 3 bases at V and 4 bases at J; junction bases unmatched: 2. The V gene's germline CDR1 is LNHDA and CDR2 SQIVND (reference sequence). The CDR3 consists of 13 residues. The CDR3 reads CASSIRGVETQYF. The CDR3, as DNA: TGTGCCAGTAGTATTCGGGGGGTAGAGACCCAGTACTTC.

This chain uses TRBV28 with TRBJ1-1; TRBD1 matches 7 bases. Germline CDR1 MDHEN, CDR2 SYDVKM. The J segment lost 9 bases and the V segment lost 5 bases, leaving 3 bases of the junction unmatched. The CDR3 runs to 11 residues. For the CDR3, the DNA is TGTGCCAGCAGTCAGACAGGGAAAGCTTTCTTT. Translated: CASSQTGKAFF.

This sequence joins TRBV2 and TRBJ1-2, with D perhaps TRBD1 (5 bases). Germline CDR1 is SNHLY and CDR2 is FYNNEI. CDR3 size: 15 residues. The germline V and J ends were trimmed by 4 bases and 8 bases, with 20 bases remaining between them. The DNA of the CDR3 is TGTGCCAGCAGTGCTAACCATAAGGGTGGGGGAGGCTACACCTTC. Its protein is CASSANHKGGGGYTF.

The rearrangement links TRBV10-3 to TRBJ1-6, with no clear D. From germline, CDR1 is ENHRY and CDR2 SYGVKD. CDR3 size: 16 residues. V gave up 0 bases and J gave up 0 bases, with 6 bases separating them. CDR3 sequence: CAISESGSSYNSPLHF. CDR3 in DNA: TGTGCCATCAGTGAGTCAGGGAGCTCCTATAATTCACCCCTCCACTTT.

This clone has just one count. This CDR3 reads CASSLEASGRHYEQYF. The CDR3 DNA follows: TGTGCCAGCAGCTTGGAGGCTAGCGGGAGGCACTACGAGCAGTACTTC. This sequence joins TRBV5-4 and TRBJ2-7; 11 nucleotides align to TRBD2. CDR3 length: 16 amino acids. V trimming: 0 bases; J trimming: 3 bases; junction bases outside the gene matches: 5. Germline V CDR1 and CDR2: SGHNT, YYREEE (reference sequence).

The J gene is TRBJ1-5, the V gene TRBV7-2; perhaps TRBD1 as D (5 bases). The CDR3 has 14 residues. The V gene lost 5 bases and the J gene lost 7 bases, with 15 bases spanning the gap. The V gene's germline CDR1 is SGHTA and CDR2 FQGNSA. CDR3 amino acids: CASSPEQVPQPQHF. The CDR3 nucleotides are TGTGCCAGCAGCCCGGAACAGGTCCCCCAGCCCCAGCATTTT.

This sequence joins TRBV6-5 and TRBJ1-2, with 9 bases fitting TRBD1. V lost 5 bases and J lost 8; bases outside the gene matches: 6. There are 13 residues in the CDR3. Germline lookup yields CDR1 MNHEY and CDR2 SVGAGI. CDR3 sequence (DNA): TGTGCCAGCAGTCCTCGGACAGGGGAAGGCTACACCTTC. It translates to CASSPRTGEGYTF.

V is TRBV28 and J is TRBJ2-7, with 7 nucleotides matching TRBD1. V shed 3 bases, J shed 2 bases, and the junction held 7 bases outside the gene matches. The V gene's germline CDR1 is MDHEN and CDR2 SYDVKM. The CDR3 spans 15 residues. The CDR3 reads CASSFGRGLTYEQYF. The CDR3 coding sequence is TGTGCCAGCAGTTTCGGCAGGGGGTTAACCTACGAGCAGTACTTC.

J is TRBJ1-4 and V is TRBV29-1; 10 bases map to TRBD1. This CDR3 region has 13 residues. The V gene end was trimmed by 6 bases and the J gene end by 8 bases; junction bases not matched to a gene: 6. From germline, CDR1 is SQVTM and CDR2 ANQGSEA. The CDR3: CSVGQGVGEKLFF. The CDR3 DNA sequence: TGCAGCGTCGGACAGGGGGTCGGGGAAAAACTGTTTTTT. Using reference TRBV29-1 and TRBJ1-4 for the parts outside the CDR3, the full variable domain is SAVISQKPSRDICQRGTSLTIQCQVDSQVTMMFWYRQQPGQSLTLIATANQGSEATYESGFVIDKFPISRPNLTFSTLTVSNMSPEDSSIYLCSVGQGVGEKLFFGSGTQLSVL.

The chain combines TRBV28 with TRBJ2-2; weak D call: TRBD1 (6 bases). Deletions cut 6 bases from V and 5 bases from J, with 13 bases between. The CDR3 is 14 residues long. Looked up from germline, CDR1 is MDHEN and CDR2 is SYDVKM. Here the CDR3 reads CASRPHRETGELFF. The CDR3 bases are TGTGCCAGCAGACCCCACAGGGAAACCGGGGAGCTGTTTTTT.

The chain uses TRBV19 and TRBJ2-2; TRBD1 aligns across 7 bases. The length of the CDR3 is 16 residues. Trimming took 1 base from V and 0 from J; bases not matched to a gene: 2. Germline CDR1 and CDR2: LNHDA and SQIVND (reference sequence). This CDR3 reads CASSIAGTANTGELFF. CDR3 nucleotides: TGTGCCAGTAGTATAGCAGGGACAGCGAACACCGGGGAGCTGTTTTTT.

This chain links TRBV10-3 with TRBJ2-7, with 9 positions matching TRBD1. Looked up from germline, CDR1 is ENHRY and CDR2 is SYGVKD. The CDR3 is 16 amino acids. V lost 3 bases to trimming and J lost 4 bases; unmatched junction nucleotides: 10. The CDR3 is CAISDPGQGKIYEQYF. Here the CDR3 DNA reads TGTGCCATCAGTGACCCCGGACAGGGGAAAATTTACGAGCAGTACTTC.

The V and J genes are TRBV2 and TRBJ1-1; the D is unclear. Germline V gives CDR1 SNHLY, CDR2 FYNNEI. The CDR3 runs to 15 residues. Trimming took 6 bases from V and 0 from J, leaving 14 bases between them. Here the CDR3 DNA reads TGTGCCAGCAGCGCAGGACCGGGCATGAACACTGAAGCTTTCTTT. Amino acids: CASSAGPGMNTEAFF.

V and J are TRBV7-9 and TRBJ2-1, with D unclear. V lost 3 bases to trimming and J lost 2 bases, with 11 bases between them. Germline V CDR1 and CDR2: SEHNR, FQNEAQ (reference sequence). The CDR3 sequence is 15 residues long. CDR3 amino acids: CASSLDLSTYNEQFF. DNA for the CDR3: TGTGCCAGCAGCTTGGACCTATCCACCTACAATGAGCAGTTCTTC. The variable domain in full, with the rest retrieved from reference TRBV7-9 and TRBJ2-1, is DTGVSQNPRHKITKRGQNVTFRCDPISEHNRLYWYRQTLGQGPEFLTYFQNEAQLEKSRLLSDRFSAERPKGSFSTLEIQRTEQGDSAMYLCASSLDLSTYNEQFFGPGTRLTVL.

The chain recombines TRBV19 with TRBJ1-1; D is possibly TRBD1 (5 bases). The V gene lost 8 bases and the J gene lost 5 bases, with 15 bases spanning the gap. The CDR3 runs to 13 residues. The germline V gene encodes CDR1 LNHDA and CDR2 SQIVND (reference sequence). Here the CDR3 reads CASLTAGWTEAFF. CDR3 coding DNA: TGTGCCAGTCTGACAGCGGGATGGACTGAAGCTTTCTTT.

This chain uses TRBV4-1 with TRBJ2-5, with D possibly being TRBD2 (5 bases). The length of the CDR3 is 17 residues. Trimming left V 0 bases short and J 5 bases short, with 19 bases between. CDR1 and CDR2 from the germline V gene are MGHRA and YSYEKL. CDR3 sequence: CASSQEVGLTGGETQYF. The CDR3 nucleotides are TGCGCCAGCAGCCAAGAAGTCGGGCTAACCGGCGGGGAGACCCAGTACTTC.

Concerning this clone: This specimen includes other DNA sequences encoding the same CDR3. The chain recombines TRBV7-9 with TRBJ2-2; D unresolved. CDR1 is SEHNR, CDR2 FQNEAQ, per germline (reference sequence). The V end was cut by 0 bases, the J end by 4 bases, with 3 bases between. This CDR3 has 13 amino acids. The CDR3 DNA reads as TGTGCCAGCAGCTTAGCAGGCACCGGGGAGCTGTTTTTT. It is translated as CASSLAGTGELFF.

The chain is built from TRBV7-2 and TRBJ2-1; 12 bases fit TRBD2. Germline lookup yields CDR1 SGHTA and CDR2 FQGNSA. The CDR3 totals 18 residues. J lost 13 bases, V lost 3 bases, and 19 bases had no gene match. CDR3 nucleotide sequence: TGTGCCAGCAGCTTTTACCCAAGACTAGCGGGAGATGATTTAGGACAGTTCTTC. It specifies CASSFYPRLAGDDLGQFF. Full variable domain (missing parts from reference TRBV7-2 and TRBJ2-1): GAGVSQSPSNKVTEKGKDVELRCDPISGHTALYWYRQSLGQGLEFLIYFQGNSAPDKSGLPSDRFSAERTGGSVSTLTIQRTQQEDSAVYLCASSFYPRLAGDDLGQFFGPGTRLTVL.

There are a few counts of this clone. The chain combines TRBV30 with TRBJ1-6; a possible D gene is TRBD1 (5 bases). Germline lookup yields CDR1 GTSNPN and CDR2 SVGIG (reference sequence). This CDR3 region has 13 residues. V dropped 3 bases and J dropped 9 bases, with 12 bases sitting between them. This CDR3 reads CAWSQGDGSPLHF. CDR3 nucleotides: TGTGCCTGGAGCCAGGGAGATGGTTCACCCCTCCACTTT.

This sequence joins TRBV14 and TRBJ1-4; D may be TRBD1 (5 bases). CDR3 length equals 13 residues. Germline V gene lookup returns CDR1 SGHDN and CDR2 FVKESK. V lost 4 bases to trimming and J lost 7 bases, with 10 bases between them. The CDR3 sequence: CASSLGTAEKLFF. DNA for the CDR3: TGTGCCAGCAGCCTCGGGACGGCTGAAAAACTGTTTTTT. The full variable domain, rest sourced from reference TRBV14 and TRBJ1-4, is EAGVTQFPSHSVIEKGQTVTLRCDPISGHDNLYWYRRVMGKEIKFLLHFVKESKQDESGMPNNRFLAERTGGTYSTLKVQPAELEDSGVYFCASSLGTAEKLFFGSGTQLSVL.

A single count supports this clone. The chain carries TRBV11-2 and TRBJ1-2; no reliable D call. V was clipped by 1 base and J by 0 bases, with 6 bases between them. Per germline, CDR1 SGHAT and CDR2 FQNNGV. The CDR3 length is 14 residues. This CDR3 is CASSLGRTNYGYTF. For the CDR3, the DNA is TGTGCCAGCAGCTTAGGGCGGACTAACTATGGCTACACCTTC.

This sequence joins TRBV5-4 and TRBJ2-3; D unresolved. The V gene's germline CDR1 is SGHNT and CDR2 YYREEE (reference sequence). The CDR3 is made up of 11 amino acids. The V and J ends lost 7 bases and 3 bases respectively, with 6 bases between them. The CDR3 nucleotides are TGTGCCAGCGGCCGAACAGATACGCAGTATTTT. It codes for CASGRTDTQYF.

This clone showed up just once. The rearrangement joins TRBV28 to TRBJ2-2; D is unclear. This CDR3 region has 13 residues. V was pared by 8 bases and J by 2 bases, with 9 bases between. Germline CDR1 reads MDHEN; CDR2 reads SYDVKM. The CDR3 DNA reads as TGTGCCAGCGTAACTGCTAACACCGGGGAGCTGTTTTTT. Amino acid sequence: CASVTANTGELFF.

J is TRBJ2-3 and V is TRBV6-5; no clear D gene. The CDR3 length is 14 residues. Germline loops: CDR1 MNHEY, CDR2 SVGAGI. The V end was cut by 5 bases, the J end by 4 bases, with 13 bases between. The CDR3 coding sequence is TGTGCCAGCAGTCGGACCCAAAGATCAGATACGCAGTATTTT. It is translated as CASSRTQRSDTQYF.